The entry below describes one TCR beta chain. This CDR3 is 10 amino acids long. V lost 4 bases to trimming and J lost 8 bases, with 6 bases between them. Germline CDR1 reads SQVTM; CDR2 reads ANQGSEA. Peripheral blood CD8+ and CD4+ T cells were profiled by TCR beta sequencing. Included as multiple sclerosis controls were treatment-naive patients who had stable or active relapsing-remitting disease. Negative isolation was applied to CD8+ and CD4+ T cells, and FACS enrichment was applied to TEMRA cells. The data were obtained in a study of CD8 T cells in Susac syndrome. Random hexamers were used to reverse transcribe the RNA input (about 0.45 to 1 ug). The TCR beta CDR3 was amplified by immunoSEQ multiplex PCR across 54 Vbeta, 13 Jbeta. Via MiXCR, TCRdb re-called the immunoSEQ multiplex PCR reads, giving one row per CDR3 protein. The sample consists of 100,000 to 150,000 distinct CDR3 sequences, 75% to 90% of them appearing once.

The sample taken for sequencing was CD8+ T cells from PBMCs. V is TRBV29-1 and J is TRBJ2-1; D gene uncertain. This receptor was taken from a human donor with multiple sclerosis. CDR3 amino acids: CSVGDYEQFF. The CDR3 nucleotides read TGCAGCGTTGGGGATTATGAGCAGTTCTTC.